The 20 T cell receptor beta chains presented below share a single source sample, sequenced in a study of beta chain features in type 1 diabetes. Expressed TCRB transcripts were sequenced, since all the RNA that had been isolated was reverse transcribed. The repertoire was sequenced with immunoSEQ multiplex PCR; TCRdb's copy has only in-frame clones and lacks some. The sample contains hundreds of thousands of clones, around 14% of which appear only once. The source material was naive CD4+ T cells from blood. Receptors were obtained from a man aged 30 to 39 in good health.

This clone was seen a handful of times. The chain carries TRBV27 and TRBJ2-1; D perhaps matches TRBD1 (5 bases). Germline CDR1 and CDR2: MNHEY and SMNVEV (reference sequence). The CDR3 extends over 17 amino acids. V was pared by 2 bases and J by 1 base, with 15 bases between. CDR3 amino acids: CASSLTPKGLSYNEQFF. The DNA for the CDR3 is TGTGCCAGCAGTTTAACGCCAAAGGGGTTATCCTACAATGAGCAGTTCTTC.

The V and J genes are TRBV10-3 and TRBJ2-2; D is possibly TRBD2 (6 bases). Trimming cost V 4 bases and J 4 bases, with 10 bases left between them. Germline assignment: CDR1 ENHRY and CDR2 SYGVKD. CDR3 length equals 14 residues. The CDR3 DNA follows: TGTGCCATCAGTGTCGGGGGTGTCACCGGGGAGCTGTTTTTT. Translated: CAISVGGVTGELFF.

The chain combines TRBV11-2 with TRBJ2-7, with D maybe TRBD1 (6 bases). V shed 2 bases and J shed 3 bases, with 11 bases lying between them. Germline CDR1 and CDR2: SGHAT and FQNNGV. This CDR3 has 14 amino acids. CDR3 sequence reads: CASSLQNRVYEQYF. The CDR3 bases are TGTGCCAGCAGCTTACAGAACAGGGTCTACGAGCAGTACTTC.

This clone was counted only a few times. In DNA, the CDR3 is TGTGCCAGCAGAACCGGGACAGGGTATCACGAGCAGTACTTC. It is translated as CASRTGTGYHEQYF. The J gene is TRBJ2-7, the V gene TRBV6-1; 9 bases agree with TRBD1. After removal of 6 bases from V and 5 bases from J, the junction contained 8 bases not matched to a gene. Germline assignment: CDR1 MNHNS and CDR2 SASEGT. The CDR3 covers 14 residues.

The chain recombines TRBV29-1 with TRBJ1-2; no definite D call. Trimming cost V 2 bases and J 2 bases, with 3 bases left between them. There are 11 residues in the CDR3. Germline CDR1 SQVTM, CDR2 ANQGSEA. The CDR3 is CSVERNYGYTF. The CDR3 DNA sequence: TGCAGCGTTGAACGGAACTATGGCTACACCTTC.

This clone was observed a few times. The chain links TRBV25-1 to TRBJ2-1; 7 bases match TRBD1. Germline CDR1 MGHDK, CDR2 SYGVNS. The CDR3 has 17 residues. The V gene end was trimmed by 6 bases and the J gene end by 4 bases; junction bases not matched to a gene: 15. The CDR3 DNA is TGTGCCAGCAGCCGACACTCGGGGACAGTAGGGTACAATGAGCAGTTCTTC. Its translation is CASSRHSGTVGYNEQFF.

This chain joins TRBV2 and TRBJ2-3; the D gene could be TRBD1 or TRBD2 (6 bases each). The CDR3 runs 16 residues. With 6 bases removed from V and 2 bases from J, the gap between germline ends came to 18 bases. Germline V lookup: CDR1 SNHLY, CDR2 FYNNEI. Here the CDR3 DNA reads TGTGCCAGCAGCCCCCTCTCGGGGGACAACACAGATACGCAGTATTTT. Residues: CASSPLSGDNTDTQYF.

The CDR3 bases are TGTGCCAGCAGCTTCGACAGCAAAAACATTCAGTACTTC. It specifies CASSFDSKNIQYF. The chain employs TRBV7-9 and TRBJ2-4, with a weak D call TRBD1 (5 bases). The germline V gene has CDR1 SEHNR and CDR2 FQNEAQ (reference sequence). The V end was cut by 3 bases, the J end by 3 bases, with 6 bases between. The length of the CDR3 is 13 residues.

CDR3 DNA: TGTGCCAGCAGACTAGGACAGGGGGCATCCTACGAGCAGTACTTC. Protein: CASRLGQGASYEQYF. This chain joins TRBV28 and TRBJ2-7; 11 bases fit TRBD1. The CDR3 extends over 15 amino acids. V trimming: 6 bases; J trimming: 1 base; junction bases outside the gene matches: 5. Per the germline V gene, CDR1 is MDHEN and CDR2 is SYDVKM.

This clone was seen a few times. This chain uses TRBV7-7 with TRBJ2-1; 10 bases fit TRBD2. The V segment lost 1 base and the J segment 12 bases; nucleotides outside the gene matches: 6. Germline CDR1 SSHAT, CDR2 FNYEAQ (reference sequence). The CDR3 runs to 14 residues. CDR3 DNA sequence: TGTGCCAGCAGCTTAGGGCTAGCGGGGGACATGCAGTTCTTC. As protein: CASSLGLAGDMQFF.

This clone was found many times. The V gene is TRBV28, the J gene TRBJ2-4; TRBD1 or TRBD2 may be the D gene (5 bases each). Trimming removed 4 bases from V and 7 bases from J, with 17 bases in between. The CDR3 runs to 15 residues. The germline V gene has CDR1 MDHEN and CDR2 SYDVKM. CDR3: CASSSSGTILNIQYF. In DNA, the CDR3 is TGTGCCAGCAGTTCCTCCGGGACGATACTTAACATTCAGTACTTC.

The chain combines TRBV29-1 with TRBJ1-1, with a weak D call TRBD1 (6 bases). Deletions cut 4 bases from V and 3 bases from J, with 12 bases between. Germline values: CDR1 SQVTM, CDR2 ANQGSEA. This CDR3 has 13 amino acids. CDR3 amino acids: CSVVVGADTEAFF. CDR3 bases: TGCAGCGTTGTCGTGGGGGCCGACACTGAAGCTTTCTTT.

Only a few counts were recorded for this clone. This chain connects TRBV29-1 to TRBJ1-1; D is perhaps TRBD1 (6 bases). The V gene's germline CDR1 is SQVTM and CDR2 ANQGSEA. The CDR3 runs 14 residues. In DNA, the CDR3 is TGCTGCGCCGCCCGGGGGCAGGGGAACACTGAAGCTTTCTTT. Translated, it gives CCAARGQGNTEAFF.

A few counts support this clone. This CDR3 is CASSVFRQEAKNIQYF. Here the CDR3 DNA reads TGTGCCAGCAGCGTTTTCCGACAGGAAGCCAAAAACATTCAGTACTTC. This chain uses TRBV5-4 with TRBJ2-4; maybe TRBD1 (6 bases). The germline CDR1 and CDR2 sequences are SGHNT and YYREEE (reference sequence). CDR3 length equals 16 residues. Trimming took 4 bases from V and 0 from J, leaving 14 bases between them.

V gene TRBV29-1 combines with J gene TRBJ1-2; 9 bases match TRBD1. The CDR3 has 14 amino acids. Germline V lookup: CDR1 SQVTM, CDR2 ANQGSEA. V trimming: 4 bases; J trimming: 5 bases; junction bases outside the gene matches: 8. The DNA of the CDR3 is TGCAGCGTTGCCAGACAGGGGGACGAGTATGGCTACACCTTC. Translating gives CSVARQGDEYGYTF.

This clone was picked up a small number of times. The chain recombines TRBV9 with TRBJ1-1, with 8 bases fitting TRBD1. Per germline, CDR1 SGDLS and CDR2 YYNGEE. There are 15 residues in the CDR3. The V segment lost 2 bases and the J segment 8 bases; nucleotides outside the gene matches: 11. CDR3 region: CASSVGTGQGGEAFF. The DNA of the CDR3 is TGTGCCAGCAGCGTTGGGACCGGACAGGGAGGAGAAGCTTTCTTT.

CDR3 coding DNA: TGTGCCAGCAGACCGGGACTAGTTGGTGAGCAGTTCTTC. Residues: CASRPGLVGEQFF. The rearrangement uses TRBV2 and TRBJ2-1; 8 bases agree with TRBD2. Germline-derived CDR1 and CDR2 are SNHLY and FYNNEI. This CDR3 contains 13 residues. The trim removed 6 bases at V and 9 bases at J, leaving 7 bases unmatched.

This chain connects TRBV30 to TRBJ1-1; D is undetermined. The CDR3 spans 13 residues. The V end was cut by 8 bases, the J end by 1 base, with 14 bases between. Germline assignment: CDR1 GTSNPN and CDR2 SVGIG (reference sequence). The CDR3 DNA is TGTGCCAGGACGTACGCGGCGAACACTGAAGCTTTCTTT. Residues: CARTYAANTEAFF.

In DNA form, the CDR3 reads TGCGCCAGCAGCCAAGACGGAAGCGCCTATAGCTCCTACAATGAGCAGTTCTTC. Translating gives CASSQDGSAYSSYNEQFF. The chain carries TRBV4-3 and TRBJ2-1; D gene unclear. The germline V gene encodes CDR1 LGHNA and CDR2 YSLEER. This CDR3 spans 18 amino acids. Deletions cut 0 bases from V and 0 bases from J, with 15 bases between.

The rearrangement joins TRBV2 to TRBJ1-2; 7 bases align to TRBD1. The V gene's germline CDR1 is SNHLY and CDR2 FYNNEI. This CDR3 has 13 residues. J gave up 6 bases and V 8 bases, and 9 bases lay outside the gene matches. CDR3 amino acids: CASGRDRLNGYTF. CDR3 coding DNA: TGTGCCAGCGGACGGGACAGATTAAATGGCTACACCTTC.